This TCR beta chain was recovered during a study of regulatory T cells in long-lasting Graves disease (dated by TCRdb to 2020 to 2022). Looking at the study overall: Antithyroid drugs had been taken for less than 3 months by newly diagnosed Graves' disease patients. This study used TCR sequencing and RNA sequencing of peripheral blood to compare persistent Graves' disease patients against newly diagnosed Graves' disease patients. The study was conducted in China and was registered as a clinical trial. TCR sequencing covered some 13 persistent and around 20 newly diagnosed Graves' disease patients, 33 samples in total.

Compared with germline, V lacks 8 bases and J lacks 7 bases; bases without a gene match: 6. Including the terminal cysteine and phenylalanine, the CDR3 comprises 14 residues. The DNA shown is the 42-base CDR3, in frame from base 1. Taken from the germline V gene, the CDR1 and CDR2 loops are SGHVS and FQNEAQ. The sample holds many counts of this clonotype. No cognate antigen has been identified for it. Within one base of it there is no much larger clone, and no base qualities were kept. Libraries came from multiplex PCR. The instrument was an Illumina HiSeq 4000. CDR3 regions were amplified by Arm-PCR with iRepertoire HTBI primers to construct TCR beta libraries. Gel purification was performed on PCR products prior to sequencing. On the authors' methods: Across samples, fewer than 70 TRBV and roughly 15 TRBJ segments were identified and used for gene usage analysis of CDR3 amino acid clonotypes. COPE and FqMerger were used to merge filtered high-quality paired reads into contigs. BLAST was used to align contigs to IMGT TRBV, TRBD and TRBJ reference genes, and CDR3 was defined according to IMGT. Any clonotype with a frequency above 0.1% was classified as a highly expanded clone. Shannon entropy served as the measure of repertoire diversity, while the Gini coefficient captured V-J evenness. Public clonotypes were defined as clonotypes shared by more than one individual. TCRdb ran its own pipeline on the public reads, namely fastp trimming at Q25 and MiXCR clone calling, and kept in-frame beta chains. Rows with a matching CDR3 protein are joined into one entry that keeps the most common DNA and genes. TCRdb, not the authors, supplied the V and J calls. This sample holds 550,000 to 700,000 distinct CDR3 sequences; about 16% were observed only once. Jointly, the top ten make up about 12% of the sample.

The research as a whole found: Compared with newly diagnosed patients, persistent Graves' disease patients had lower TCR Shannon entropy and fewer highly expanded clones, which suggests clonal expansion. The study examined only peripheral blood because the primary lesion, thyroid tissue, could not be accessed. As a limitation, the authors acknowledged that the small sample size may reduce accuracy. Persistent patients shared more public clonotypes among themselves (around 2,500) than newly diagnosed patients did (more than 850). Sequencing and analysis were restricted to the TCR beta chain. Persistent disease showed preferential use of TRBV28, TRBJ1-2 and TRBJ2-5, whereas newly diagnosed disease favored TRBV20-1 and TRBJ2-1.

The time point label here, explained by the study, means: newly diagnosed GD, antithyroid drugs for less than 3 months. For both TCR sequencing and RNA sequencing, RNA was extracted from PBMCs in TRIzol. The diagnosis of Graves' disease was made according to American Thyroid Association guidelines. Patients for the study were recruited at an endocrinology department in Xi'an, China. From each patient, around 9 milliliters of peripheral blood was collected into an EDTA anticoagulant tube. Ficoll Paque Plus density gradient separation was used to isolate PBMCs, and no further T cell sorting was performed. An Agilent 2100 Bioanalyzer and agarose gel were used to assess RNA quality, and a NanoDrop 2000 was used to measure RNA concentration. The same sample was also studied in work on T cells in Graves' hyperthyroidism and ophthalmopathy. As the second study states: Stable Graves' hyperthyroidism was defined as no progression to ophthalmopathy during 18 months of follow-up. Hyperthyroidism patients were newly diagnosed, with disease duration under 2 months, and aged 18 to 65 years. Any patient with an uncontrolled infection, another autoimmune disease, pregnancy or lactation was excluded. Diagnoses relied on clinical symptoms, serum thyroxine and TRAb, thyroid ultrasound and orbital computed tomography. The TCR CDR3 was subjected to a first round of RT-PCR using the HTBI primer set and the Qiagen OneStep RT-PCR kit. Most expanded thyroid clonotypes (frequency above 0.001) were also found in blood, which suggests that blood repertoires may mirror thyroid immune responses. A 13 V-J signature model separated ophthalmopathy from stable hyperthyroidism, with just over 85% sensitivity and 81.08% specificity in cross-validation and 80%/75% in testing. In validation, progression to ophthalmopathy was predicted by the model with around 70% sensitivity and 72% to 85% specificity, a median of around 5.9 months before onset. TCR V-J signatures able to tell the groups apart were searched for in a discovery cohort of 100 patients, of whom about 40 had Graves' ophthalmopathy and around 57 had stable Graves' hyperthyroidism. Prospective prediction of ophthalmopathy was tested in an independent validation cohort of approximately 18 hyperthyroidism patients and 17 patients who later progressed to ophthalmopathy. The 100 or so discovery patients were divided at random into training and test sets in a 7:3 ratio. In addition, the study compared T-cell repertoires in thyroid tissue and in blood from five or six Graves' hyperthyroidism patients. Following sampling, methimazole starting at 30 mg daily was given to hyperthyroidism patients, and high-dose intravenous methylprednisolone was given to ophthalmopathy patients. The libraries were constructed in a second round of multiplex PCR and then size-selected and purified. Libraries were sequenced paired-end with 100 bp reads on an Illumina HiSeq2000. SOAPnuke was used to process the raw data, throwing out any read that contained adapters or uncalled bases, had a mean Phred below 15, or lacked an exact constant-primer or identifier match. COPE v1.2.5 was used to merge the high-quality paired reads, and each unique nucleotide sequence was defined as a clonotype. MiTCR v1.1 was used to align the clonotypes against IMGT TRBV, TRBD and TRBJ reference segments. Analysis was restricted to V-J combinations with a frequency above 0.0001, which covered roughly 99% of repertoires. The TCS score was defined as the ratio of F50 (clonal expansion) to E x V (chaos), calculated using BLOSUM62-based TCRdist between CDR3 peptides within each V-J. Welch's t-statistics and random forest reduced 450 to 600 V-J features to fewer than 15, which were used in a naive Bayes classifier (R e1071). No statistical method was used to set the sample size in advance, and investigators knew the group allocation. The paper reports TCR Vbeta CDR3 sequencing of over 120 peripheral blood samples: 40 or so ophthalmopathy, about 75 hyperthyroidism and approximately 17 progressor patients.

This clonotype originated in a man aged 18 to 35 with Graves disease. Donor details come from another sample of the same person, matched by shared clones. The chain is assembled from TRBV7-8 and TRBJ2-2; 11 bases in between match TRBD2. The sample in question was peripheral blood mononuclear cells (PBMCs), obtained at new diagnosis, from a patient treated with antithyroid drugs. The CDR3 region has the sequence CASGLAGGSGELFF. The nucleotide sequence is TGTGCCAGCGGATTAGCGGGAGGGAGCGGGGAGCTGTTTTTT.